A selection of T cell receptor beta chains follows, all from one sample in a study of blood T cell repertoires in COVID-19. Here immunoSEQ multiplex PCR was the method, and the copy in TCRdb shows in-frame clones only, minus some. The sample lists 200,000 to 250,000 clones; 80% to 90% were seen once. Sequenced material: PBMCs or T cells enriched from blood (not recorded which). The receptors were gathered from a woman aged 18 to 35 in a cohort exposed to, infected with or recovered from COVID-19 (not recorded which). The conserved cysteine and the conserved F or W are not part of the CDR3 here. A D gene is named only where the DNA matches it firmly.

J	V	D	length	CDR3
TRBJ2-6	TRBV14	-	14	ASSQTYWAGANVLT
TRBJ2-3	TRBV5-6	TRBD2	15	ASSRRTSGEYTDTQY
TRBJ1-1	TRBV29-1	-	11	SVRRPLNTEAF
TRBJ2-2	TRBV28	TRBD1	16	ASSLMLGQGNFPGELF
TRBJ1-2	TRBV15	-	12	ATSSVKGFRGYT
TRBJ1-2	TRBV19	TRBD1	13	ASSIGTGGDYGYT
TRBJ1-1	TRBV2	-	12	ASSGEGRNTEAF
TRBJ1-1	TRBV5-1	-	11	ASSLRGNTEAF
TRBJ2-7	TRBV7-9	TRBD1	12	ASSLRDSSYEQY
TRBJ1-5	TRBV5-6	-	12	ASSSGQRNQPQH
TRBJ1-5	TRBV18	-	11	ASSPDRNQPQH
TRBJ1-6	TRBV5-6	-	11	ASSYRDNSPLH
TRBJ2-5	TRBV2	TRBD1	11	ASSVRGRETQY
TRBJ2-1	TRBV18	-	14	ASSPPSWQGSNEQF
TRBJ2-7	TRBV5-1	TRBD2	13	ASSFLAESSYEQY
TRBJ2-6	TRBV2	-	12	ASSGPAGANVLT
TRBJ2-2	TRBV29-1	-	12	SVEGTGLAGELF
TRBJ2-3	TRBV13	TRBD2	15	ASSLTASGGAGDTQY
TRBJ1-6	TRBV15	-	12	ATSRTQRDSPLH
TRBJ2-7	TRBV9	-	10	ASSVGANEQY
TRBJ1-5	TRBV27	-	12	ASSLGQSNQPQH
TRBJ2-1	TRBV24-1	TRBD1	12	ATSDETGINEQF
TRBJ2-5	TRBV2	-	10	ASTISQETQY
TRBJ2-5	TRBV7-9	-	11	ASSGQLEETQY
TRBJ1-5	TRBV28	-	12	ASSSLRDLGPQH
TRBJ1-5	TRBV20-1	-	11	SASRGSNQPQH
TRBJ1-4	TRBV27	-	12	ASSLLGRNEKLF
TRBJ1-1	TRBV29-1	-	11	SAFTGLGTEAF
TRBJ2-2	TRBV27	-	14	ASSLMAQAATGELF
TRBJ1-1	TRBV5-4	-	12	ASSGGIEGTEAF
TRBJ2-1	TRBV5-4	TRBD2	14	ASSVGGGGPGNEQF
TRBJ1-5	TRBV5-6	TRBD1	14	ASSSSITGVDQPQH
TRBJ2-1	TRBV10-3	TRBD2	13	AISERESSYNEQF
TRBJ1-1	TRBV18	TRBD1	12	ASSPRGTSTEAF
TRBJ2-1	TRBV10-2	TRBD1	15	ASSGSGNGTAYNEQF
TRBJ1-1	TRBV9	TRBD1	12	ASRDLRQGPEAF
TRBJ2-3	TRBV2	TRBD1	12	ASSDRAGTDTQY
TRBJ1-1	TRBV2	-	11	ASSEGPNTEAF
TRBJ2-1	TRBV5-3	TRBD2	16	ARSTPGLAGDSYNEQF
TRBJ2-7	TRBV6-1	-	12	ASSERRGGYEQY
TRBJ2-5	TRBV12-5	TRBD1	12	ASGSTGRGETQY
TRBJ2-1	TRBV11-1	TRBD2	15	ASSLALRASGGNEQF
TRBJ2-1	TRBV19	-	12	ASSGRDNYNEQF
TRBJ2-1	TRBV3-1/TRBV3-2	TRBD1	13	ASSQHQDRGYEQF
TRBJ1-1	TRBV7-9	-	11	ASTSRVGTEAF
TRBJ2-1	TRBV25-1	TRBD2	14	ASRAGLAGDYNEQF
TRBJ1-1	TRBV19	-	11	ASSMVGGTEAF
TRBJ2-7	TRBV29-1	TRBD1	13	SVEVPRQGTREQY
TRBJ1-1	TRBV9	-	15	ASRVIDIFGMNTEAF
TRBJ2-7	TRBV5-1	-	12	ASSLSRATYEQY